Here is one T cell receptor beta chain with its context. Its specificity is unknown. These data come from a study of cytomegalovirus exposure and HLA in healthy donors. The PCR was carried out with 60 Vbeta primers and 13 Jbeta primers. Method: immunoSEQ multiplex PCR; TCRdb's copy keeps in-frame clones and lacks some. Of around 110,000 clones detected, around 62% appear once; the ten largest clones hold nearly 9.5%. Germline-derived CDR1 and CDR2 are MDHEN and SYDVKM. V was cut by 4 bases and J by 0 bases, with 13 bases left in between. This CDR3 contains 16 residues. General study findings and limits: Only CMV serostatus was available as immune exposure information. In most subjects, TCR beta sequences reportedly gave accurate predictions of HLA-A and HLA-B alleles.

The specimen sequenced was PBMCs. This sequence originates from a woman in her forties in good health and CMV-seropositive. The V and J genes are TRBV28 and TRBJ1-5; perhaps TRBD1 as D (6 bases). This CDR3 is CASSWGQRGSNQPQHF. The CDR3 nucleotides read TGTGCCAGCAGTTGGGGGCAGAGGGGTAGCAATCAGCCCCAGCATTTT.